The T cell receptor (beta chain) described here comes from a study of cytomegalovirus exposure and HLA in healthy donors. Study-wide findings and caveats: Later analysis indicated greater clonal expansion among HLA-associated TCR beta chains than among equally common other chains. Roughly uniform sequencing depth across donors was assumed, possibly incorrectly. For cytomegalovirus status, the classifier reportedly gave diagnoses with high specificity and sensitivity. Researchers catalogued about 150 TCR beta chains as cytomegalovirus-associated.

In regard to this clone: The target antigen is unknown.

The junction had 6 bases not matched to a gene; V was cut back by 4 bases and J by 0 bases. The CDR3 runs to 16 residues. Per germline, CDR1 SGHRS and CDR2 YFSETQ. With 60 Vbeta and 13 Jbeta primers, the PCR was carried out. This table comes from immunoSEQ multiplex PCR, and its TCRdb copy is limited to in-frame clones, with some not included. This sample carries 110,000 or so clones, about 79% of them seen once, and the ten largest clones take 2% to 3%. This chain uses TRBV5-1 with TRBJ1-2; TRBD1 matches 10 bases. This sequence originates from a woman aged 18 to 35 in good health and CMV-seronegative. Sequenced input: PBMCs. CDR3 coding DNA: TGCGCCAGCAGCCACCGGGACAGGGGCTCTAACTATGGCTACACCTTC. This gives the protein CASSHRDRGSNYGYTF.